Listed below are T cell receptor beta chains from one sample, sequenced in a study of T cells in localized non-small cell lung cancer. The data were produced by immunoSEQ multiplex PCR, yet TCRdb's version contains in-frame clones alone and is incomplete. The sample consists of around 100,000 clones, about 87% of them appearing once. Material: peripheral blood, obtained before any cancer treatment. These receptors all come from a man aged 35-75 years with stage I squamous cell lung carcinoma. The CDR3 runs from the conserved cysteine through the conserved F or W. The order of the fields is J gene, clone size, V gene, D gene, CDR3 DNA, CDR3 protein. D genes are given only for firm matches. Not all rows give a size; the values are once, few, many and, for expanded clones, a class.

TRBJ2-6	.	TRBV19	TRBD1	TGTGCCAGTAGTATAGAGGGACAGGGTCTCTTATCAGTCTCTGGGGCCAACGTCCTGACTTTC	CASSIEGQGLLSVSGANVLTF
TRBJ1-2	.	TRBV15	.	TGTGCCACCAGCAGAGATGGGGGGGGCCATTTGGGGTCTAACTATGGCTACACCTTC	CATSRDGGGHLGSNYGYTF
TRBJ1-4	once	TRBV5-1	.	TGCGCCAGCAGCTCAGCGGACCGCCCATACAGCAAACTGTTTTTT	CASSSADRPYSKLFF
TRBJ2-7	once	TRBV30	.	TGTGCCTGGAGTGTACGGCAGGGACGACAGTACTTC	CAWSVRQGRQYF
TRBJ1-2	.	TRBV27	TRBD1	TGTGCCAGCAGCCGGGACAGGGCCTATGGCTACACCTTC	CASSRDRAYGYTF
TRBJ2-1	once	TRBV10-3	TRBD2	TGTGCCATCAGGGGTTCTAGCGGGGGTAGAAATGAGCAGTTCTTC	CAIRGSSGGRNEQFF
TRBJ1-2	.	TRBV14	TRBD1	TGTGCCAGCAGCTCGACAGGGGGCCCTCGAGGCTACACCTTC	CASSSTGGPRGYTF
TRBJ2-7	.	TRBV6-1	TRBD1	TGTGCCAGCAGTGGATCCCTAGGGGACAGGGAGCAGTACTTC	CASSGSLGDREQYF
TRBJ2-7	.	TRBV12-5	.	TGTGCTAGTGCCGTAGGACACTCGAACGGCGAGCAGTACTTC	CASAVGHSNGEQYF
TRBJ1-2	once	TRBV4-1	.	TGCGCCAGCAGCCGAATCCGGGACATTCTCTATGGCTACACCTTC	CASSRIRDILYGYTF
TRBJ1-5	.	TRBV7-2	TRBD1	TGTGCCAGCAGCCCCGATCCGGGACAGACAAATCAGCCCCAGCATTTT	CASSPDPGQTNQPQHF
TRBJ1-3	.	TRBV5-1	.	TGCGCCAGCAGCCCGGATCGGAACTCTGGAAACACCATATATTTT	CASSPDRNSGNTIYF
TRBJ1-6	once	TRBV5-6	.	TGTGCCAGCAGTTCAAACGCAGCACCCCTCCACTTT	CASSSNAAPLHF
TRBJ2-5	.	TRBV4-1	.	TGCGCCAGCAGCCATGGTCCCCTTGCAGGGAGCGAGACCCAGTACTTC	CASSHGPLAGSETQYF
TRBJ2-3	.	TRBV7-2	.	TGTGCCAGCAGCGCACCGCGGTTTCCAGATACGCAGTATTTT	CASSAPRFPDTQYF
TRBJ2-6	.	TRBV28	.	TGTGCCAGCACCTCTGGGGCCAACGTCCTGACTTTC	CASTSGANVLTF
TRBJ1-1	.	TRBV5-1	TRBD1	TGCGCCAGCAGCGTTCTCACAGGGGTGGCCACTGAAGCTTTCTTT	CASSVLTGVATEAFF
TRBJ1-1	.	TRBV11-2	.	TGTGCCAGCAGCTTAGGAGGGGGGTCTTGGAGAGTAGCTTTCTTT	CASSLGGGSWRVAFF
TRBJ2-1	.	TRBV7-2	.	TGTGCCAGCAGCTTCCAAGGACCCCTTATTTTCAATGAGCAGTTCTTC	CASSFQGPLIFNEQFF
TRBJ1-2	once	TRBV7-9	.	TGTGCCAGCAGCTTAGAAAGTAGGGGTGGCTACACCTTC	CASSLESRGGYTF
TRBJ1-1	.	TRBV2	.	TGTGCCAGCAGTGAAGTCCCCCAGGAAGCTTTCTTT	CASSEVPQEAFF
TRBJ2-7	.	TRBV2	TRBD2	TGTGCCAGCAGCAAACTAGCGGGGGGGCCCTACGAGCAGTACTTC	CASSKLAGGPYEQYF